The clone carrying this TCR beta chain came up many times. Antigen specificity is unknown. The source of the sample is a study of CD8 T cells in ankylosing spondylitis. Regarding the study as a whole: There was a TCR beta motif, made of several highly homologous variants, that appeared characteristic of ankylosing spondylitis blood. Relatively scarce in peripheral blood, disease-linked clones were CD8+.

As the method for making TCR beta libraries, quantitative 5'-RACE with molecular barcodes was used. Each CDR3 protein is one row after TCRdb ran MiXCR on the 5' RACE reads. The sample lists fewer than 550,000 distinct CDR3 sequences, approximately 5% occurring once. V was cut by 0 bases and J by 13 bases, with 1 base left in between. Germline lookup yields CDR1 DFQATT and CDR2 SNEGSKA (reference sequence). The CDR3 is 8 amino acids. The sequenced sample consisted of blood, either unsorted or a sorted T cell fraction (not recorded which). The TCR comes from a male donor with ankylosing spondylitis. The V call is TRBV20-1, the J call TRBJ2-1; D ambiguous. In DNA form, the CDR3 reads TGCAGTGCTAGAGAACAGTTCTTC. Protein product: CSAREQFF.